This paragraph covers one T cell receptor beta chain sequence. The antigen is unknown. TCRdb's table, derived via immunoSEQ multiplex PCR, lists solely in-frame clones and lacks some. In the table there are about 75,000 clones, around 88% of which are singletons. The data were obtained in a study of T cell responses to AZD1222 COVID-19 vaccine. General observations from the study: Females made up more of the donors, who were largely white British, and clonal diversity may have come out too low.

The CDR3 totals 14 residues. V was shortened by 4 bases and J by 6 bases, with 15 bases between the two germline ends. CDR1 and CDR2 (germline): SGHTA, FQGNSA. The V call is TRBV7-2, the J call TRBJ1-2; D is possibly TRBD1 (6 bases). The origin of this receptor is an adult who received the MenACWY meningococcal vaccine as a control. Specimen: peripheral blood, collected 28 days after the second dose of the MenACWY control vaccine. The CDR3 reads CASSSEQGIHGYTF. CDR3 nucleotides: TGTGCCAGCAGCTCAGAACAGGGAATTCATGGCTACACCTTC.